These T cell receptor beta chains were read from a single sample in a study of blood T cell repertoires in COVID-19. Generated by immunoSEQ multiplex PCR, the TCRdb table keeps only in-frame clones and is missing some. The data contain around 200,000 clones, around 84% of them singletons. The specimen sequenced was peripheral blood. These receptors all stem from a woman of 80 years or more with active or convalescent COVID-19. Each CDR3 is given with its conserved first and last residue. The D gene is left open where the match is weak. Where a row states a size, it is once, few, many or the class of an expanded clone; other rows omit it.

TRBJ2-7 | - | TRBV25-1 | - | CASRKWGDTYEQYF | TGTGCCAGCCGAAAGTGGGGGGATACCTACGAGCAGTACTTC
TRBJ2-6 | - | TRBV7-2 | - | CASRDGQTLSGANVLTF | TGTGCCAGCAGAGACGGACAGACCCTCTCTGGGGCCAACGTCCTGACTTTC
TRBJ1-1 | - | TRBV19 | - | CASGTVNTEAFF | TGTGCCAGCGGGACTGTGAACACTGAAGCTTTCTTT
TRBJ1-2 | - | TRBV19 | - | CASTTGGVPYGYTF | TGTGCCAGTACCACTGGCGGGGTGCCCTATGGCTACACCTTC
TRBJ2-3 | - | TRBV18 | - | CASSEEDTQYF | TGTGCCAGCTCGGAGGAAGATACGCAGTATTTT
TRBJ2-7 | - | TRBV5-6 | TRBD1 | CASSLATGGTVWEQYF | TGTGCCAGCAGCTTGGCGACAGGGGGTACTGTGTGGGAGCAGTACTTC
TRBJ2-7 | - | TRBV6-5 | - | CASSYDRSYEQYF | TGTGCCAGCAGCTACGACAGGAGCTACGAGCAGTACTTC
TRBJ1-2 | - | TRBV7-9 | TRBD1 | CASSSQGQGANYGYTF | TGTGCCAGCAGCTCCCAGGGGCAGGGGGCTAACTATGGCTACACCTTC
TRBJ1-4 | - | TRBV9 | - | CASSVAVENEKLFF | TGTGCCAGCAGCGTAGCTGTGGAGAATGAAAAACTGTTTTTT
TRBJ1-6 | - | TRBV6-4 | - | CASSPGGSYNSPLHF | TGTGCCAGCAGTCCGGGCGGGTCCTATAATTCACCCCTCCACTTT
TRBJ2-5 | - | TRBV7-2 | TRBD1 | CASSPGQGQETQYF | TGTGCCAGCAGCCCCGGACAGGGCCAAGAGACCCAGTACTTC
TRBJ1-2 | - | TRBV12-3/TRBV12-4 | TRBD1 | CASSLTGLYGYTF | TGTGCCAGCAGCCTGACAGGGTTATATGGCTACACCTTC
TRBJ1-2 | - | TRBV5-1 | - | CASSLGINYGHTF | TGCGCCAGCAGCTTGGGAATTAACTATGGCCACACCTTC
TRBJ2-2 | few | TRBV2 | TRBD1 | CASTRQGRTGELFF | TGTGCCAGCACCCGACAGGGACGCACCGGGGAGCTGTTTTTT
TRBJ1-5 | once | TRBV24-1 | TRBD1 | CATSGDRGDNQPQHF | TGTGCCACCAGTGGGGACAGGGGAGACAATCAGCCCCAGCATTTT
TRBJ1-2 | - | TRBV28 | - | CASSLSGAIGYTF | TGTGCCAGCAGTTTATCAGGGGCAATTGGCTACACCTTC
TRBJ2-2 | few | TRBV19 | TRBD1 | CASTSRGRRSGELFF | TGTGCCAGCACGAGCAGGGGGCGTAGGTCCGGGGAGCTGTTTTTT
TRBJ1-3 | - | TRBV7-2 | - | CASSLDSGTGNTIYF | TGTGCCAGCAGCTTAGATTCAGGGACTGGAAACACCATATATTTT
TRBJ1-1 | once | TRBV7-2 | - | CASSLRVEDTEAFF | TGTGCCAGCAGCTTACGGGTGGAGGACACTGAAGCTTTCTTT
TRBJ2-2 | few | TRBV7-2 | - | CASRAGRRTGELFF | TGTGCCAGCAGGGCGGGACGCCGCACCGGGGAGCTGTTTTTT
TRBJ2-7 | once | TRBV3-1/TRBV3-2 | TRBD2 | CASSYEGLAVNEQYF | TGTGCCAGCAGCTACGAGGGACTAGCGGTAAACGAGCAGTACTTC
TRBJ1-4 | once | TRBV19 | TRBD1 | CASNRRDRDEKLFF | TGTGCCAGTAACCGCCGGGACAGGGACGAAAAACTGTTTTTT
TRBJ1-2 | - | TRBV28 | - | CASSLGGKEQGYTF | TGTGCCAGCAGTTTGGGAGGGAAGGAGCAGGGCTACACCTTC
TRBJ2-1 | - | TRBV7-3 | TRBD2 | CASSSERGKQFF | TGTGCCAGCAGCTCCGAGCGGGGAAAGCAGTTCTTC
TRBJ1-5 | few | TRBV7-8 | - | CASSLAPSVPQHF | TGTGCCAGCAGCCTAGCGCCCTCAGTGCCCCAGCATTTT
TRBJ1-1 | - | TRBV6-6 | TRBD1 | CASKTGQGNTEAFF | TGTGCCAGCAAAACTGGACAGGGGAACACTGAAGCTTTCTTT
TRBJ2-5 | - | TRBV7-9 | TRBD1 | CASSSWDRVETQYF | TGTGCCAGCAGCTCATGGGACAGAGTAGAGACCCAGTACTTC
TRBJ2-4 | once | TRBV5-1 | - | CASSRDNIQYF | TGCGCCAGCAGCCGAGATAACATTCAGTACTTC
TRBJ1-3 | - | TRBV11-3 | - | CASSLGLGGGDFSSGNTIYF | TGTGCCAGCAGCTTAGGGCTCGGAGGCGGCGATTTTTCCTCTGGAAACACCATATATTTT
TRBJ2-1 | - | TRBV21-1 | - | CASSVSGLAGGEQFF | TGTGCCAGCAGCGTATCGGGACTAGCGGGAGGTGAGCAGTTCTTC
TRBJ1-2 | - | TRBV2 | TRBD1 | CASSSDRDYGYTF | TGTGCCAGCAGTTCGGACAGGGACTATGGCTACACCTTC
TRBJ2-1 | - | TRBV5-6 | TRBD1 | CASSPGTGRAGEQFF | TGTGCCAGCAGCCCGGGGACAGGGAGGGCTGGTGAGCAGTTCTTC
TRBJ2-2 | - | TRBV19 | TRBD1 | CASSIQGATRELFF | TGTGCCAGTAGTATACAGGGGGCCACCAGGGAGCTGTTTTTT
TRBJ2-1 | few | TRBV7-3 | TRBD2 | CASSLEAGGPREQFF | TGTGCCAGCAGCTTAGAAGCGGGAGGCCCTAGAGAGCAGTTCTTC
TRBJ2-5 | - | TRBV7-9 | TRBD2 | CASSSGLAGIQETQYF | TGTGCCAGCAGCTCGGGACTAGCGGGAATTCAAGAGACCCAGTACTTC
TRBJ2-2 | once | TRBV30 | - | CAWSVLARTGELFF | TGTGCCTGGAGTGTACTAGCCCGCACCGGGGAGCTGTTTTTT
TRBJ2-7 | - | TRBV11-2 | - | CASSLDSGYEQYF | TGTGCCAGCAGCTTAGATAGCGGTTACGAGCAGTACTTC
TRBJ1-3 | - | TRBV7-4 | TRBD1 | CASSFRPPDRGRDTIYF | TGTGCCAGCAGCTTTAGACCACCGGACAGGGGGCGGGACACCATATATTTT
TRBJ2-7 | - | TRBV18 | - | CASSPTGIYEQYF | TGTGCCAGCTCACCAACGGGTATCTACGAGCAGTACTTC
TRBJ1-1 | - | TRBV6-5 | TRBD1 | CASTTTGAGGAFF | TGTGCCAGCACCACGACAGGGGCAGGGGGAGCTTTCTTT
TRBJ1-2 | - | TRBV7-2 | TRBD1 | CASSLRGQGNYGYTF | TGTGCCAGCAGCTTACGGGGACAGGGCAACTATGGCTACACCTTC
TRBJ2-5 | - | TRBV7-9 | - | CASSFSGQETQYF | TGTGCCAGCAGCTTTTCAGGGCAAGAGACCCAGTACTTC
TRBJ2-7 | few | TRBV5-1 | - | CASSLVGNSPDEQYF | TGCGCCAGCAGCTTGGTTGGTAATTCTCCGGACGAGCAGTACTTC
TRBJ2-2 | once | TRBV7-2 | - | CASSFAEMNTGELFF | TGTGCCAGCAGCTTCGCCGAGATGAACACCGGGGAGCTGTTTTTT
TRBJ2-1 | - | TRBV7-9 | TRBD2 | CASSRDGLAVFF | TGTGCCAGCAGCCGAGACGGACTAGCCGTGTTCTTC
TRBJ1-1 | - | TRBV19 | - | CASSIEDTGNTEAFF | TGTGCCAGTAGTATTGAAGATACTGGGAACACTGAAGCTTTCTTT